The 19 T cell receptor beta chains reported below all come from one sample, sequenced in a study of blood T cell repertoires in COVID-19 (dated by TCRdb to the early 2020s). The library was prepared using the immunoSEQ multiplex PCR assay. The table comes from immuneACCESS by way of TCRdb, which keeps in-frame sequences with V and J called. Part of the clones is missing from these tables; in studies checked, under half for an unresolved V gene and the rest for unknown reasons. The sample has 150,000 to 200,000 clones on record, 90% of them singletons. Roughly 0.6% of the sample lies in the top ten. The specimen sequenced was peripheral blood. The receptors shown here come from a man in his fifties or sixties with acute or convalescent COVID-19.

The genes are TRBV15 and TRBJ2-3; TRBD2 agrees at 9 bases. The CDR3 is 16 residues long. The trim removed 8 bases at V and 5 bases at J, leaving 14 bases unmatched. Germline-derived CDR1 and CDR2 are LNHNV and YYDKDF (reference sequence). CDR3 sequence: CATRSYAGGLLDTQYF. The CDR3 region has the DNA TGTGCCACCCGATCATACGCGGGGGGGCTTTTAGATACGCAGTATTTT.

This clone occurred once. This chain links TRBV27 with TRBJ1-1, with 8 bases matching TRBD1. Germline CDR1 is MNHEY and CDR2 is SMNVEV (reference sequence). The CDR3 contains 16 residues. The trim removed 6 bases at V and 0 bases at J, leaving 9 bases unmatched. CDR3 sequence: CASRPRTGSVNTEAFF. The DNA of the CDR3 is TGTGCCAGCAGACCCAGGACAGGGTCGGTGAACACTGAAGCTTTCTTT.

The chain is built from TRBV7-2 and TRBJ1-3; no clear D. Germline-derived CDR1 and CDR2 are SGHTA and FQGNSA. V was trimmed by 2 bases and J by 2 bases, leaving 7 bases between them. The CDR3 totals 14 residues. CDR3 region: CASSLTQAGNTIYF. DNA of the CDR3: TGTGCCAGCAGCTTAACCCAGGCTGGAAACACCATATATTTT.

The chain combines TRBV19 with TRBJ1-5, with 8 positions matching TRBD1. The germline CDR1 and CDR2 sequences are LNHDA and SQIVND (reference sequence). V was clipped by 6 bases and J by 0 bases; unmatched bases: 7. CDR3 length: 16 amino acids. CDR3 region: CASRQRTGLSNQPQHF. CDR3 in DNA: TGTGCCAGTAGACAACGGACAGGGCTTAGCAATCAGCCCCAGCATTTT.

This clone was seen just once. The chain has TRBV28 and TRBJ1-6, with D maybe TRBD1 (6 bases). V lost 10 bases to trimming and J lost 5 bases, with 15 bases between them. The germline gives CDR1 MDHEN, CDR2 SYDVKM. CDR3 size: 14 residues. The DNA for the CDR3 is TGTGCCACCCTCGGGGGGCTACATAATTCACCCCTCCACTTT. This translates into CATLGGLHNSPLHF.

The J gene is TRBJ2-2, the V gene TRBV7-2; D perhaps matches TRBD2 (6 bases). The CDR3 extends over 16 amino acids. Per germline, CDR1 SGHTA and CDR2 FQGNSA. The germline V and J ends were trimmed by 1 base and 0 bases, with 9 bases remaining between them. The CDR3 is CASSLVGGSNTGELFF. As DNA, the CDR3 is TGTGCCAGCAGCTTAGTTGGGGGGTCGAACACCGGGGAGCTGTTTTTT.

In DNA form, the CDR3 reads TGTGCCAGCAGTCCTCCGGGACAGGGTCGCAACGAGCAGTACTTC. Its translation is CASSPPGQGRNEQYF. This rearrangement joins TRBV2 to TRBJ2-7, with TRBD1 matching over 9 bases. Per the germline V gene, CDR1 is SNHLY and CDR2 is FYNNEI. Unmatched junction bases numbered 10, after V lost 5 bases and J lost 5 bases. This CDR3 is 15 amino acids long.

This chain joins TRBV30 and TRBJ2-3; D gene ambiguous. This CDR3 has 13 amino acids. Germline-derived CDR1 and CDR2 are GTSNPN and SVGIG (reference sequence). V was cut by 0 bases and J by 4 bases, with 8 bases left in between. The CDR3 nucleotides are TGTGCCTGGAGTGTAAATAGTGCAGATACGCAGTATTTT. Its translation: CAWSVNSADTQYF.

The rearrangement joins TRBV11-3 to TRBJ2-2; the match to TRBD1 covers 11 bases. The CDR3 runs 16 residues. The V gene end was trimmed by 2 bases and the J gene end by 6 bases; junction bases not matched to a gene: 5. Germline CDR1 reads SGHNT; CDR2 reads YENEEA. The CDR3 sequence is CASSLKGQGAAGELFF. The CDR3 DNA reads TGTGCCAGCAGCTTAAAAGGACAGGGGGCGGCCGGGGAGCTGTTTTTT.

This chain links TRBV30 with TRBJ2-2; 8 nucleotides line up with TRBD2. V shed 4 bases, J shed 4 bases, and the junction held 11 bases outside the gene matches. From germline, CDR1 is GTSNPN and CDR2 SVGIG (reference sequence). The CDR3 runs to 16 residues. CDR3 in DNA: TGTGCCTGGAAACCCCCGGGACTAGTGGGCACCGGGGAGCTGTTTTTT. Protein product: CAWKPPGLVGTGELFF.

This clone appeared a single time. The rearrangement uses TRBV2 and TRBJ1-5, with D maybe TRBD1 (6 bases). CDR1 SNHLY and CDR2 FYNNEI come from the germline V gene. This CDR3 is built from 16 residues. The V end was cut by 5 bases, the J end by 0 bases, with 14 bases between. The CDR3 sequence is CASSTDSPYSNQPQHF. For the CDR3, the DNA is TGTGCCAGCAGTACGGACAGCCCGTATAGCAATCAGCCCCAGCATTTT.

J is TRBJ2-1 and V is TRBV7-9; tentative D call: TRBD2 (5 bases). V shed 7 bases and J shed 0 bases, with 7 bases lying between them. The CDR3 is 13 residues long. Germline V gene data show CDR1 as SEHNR and CDR2 as FQNEAQ (reference sequence). The CDR3 sequence is CASNSGSYNEQFF. The CDR3 region has the DNA TGTGCCAGCAACAGCGGCTCCTACAATGAGCAGTTCTTC.

The V call is TRBV20-1, the J call TRBJ1-2; 7 positions agree with TRBD1. V was clipped by 6 bases and J by 8 bases; unmatched bases: 6. There are 11 residues in the CDR3. Per the germline V gene, CDR1 is DFQATT and CDR2 is SNEGSKA (reference sequence). This CDR3 reads CSARGIWGYTF. The CDR3 nucleotides are TGCAGTGCCAGGGGGATTTGGGGCTACACCTTC.

The chain carries TRBV7-2 and TRBJ2-1, with D possibly TRBD2 on 6 matching bases. Germline CDR1 reads SGHTA; CDR2 reads FQGNSA. This CDR3 comprises 13 residues. Trimming took 5 bases from V and 7 from J, leaving 12 bases between them. The CDR3 region has the DNA TGTGCCAGCAGCGCCGGGAGCTGGAATGAGCAGTTCTTC. Its translation is CASSAGSWNEQFF.

The chain links TRBV18 to TRBJ1-3; 7 bases agree with TRBD1. Losses at the gene ends were 3 bases for V and 1 base for J; bases not matched to a gene: 15. CDR1 is KGHSH, CDR2 LQKENI, per germline. The CDR3 loop spans 19 amino acids. The DNA of the CDR3 is TGTGCCAGCTCACCCCAGGGACAGTGGCTTGTCGGGTCTGGAAACACCATATATTTT. Encoded protein: CASSPQGQWLVGSGNTIYF. Full variable domain (remainder filled in from reference TRBV18 and TRBJ1-3): NAGVMQNPRHLVRRRGQEARLRCSPMKGHSHVYWYRQLPEEGLKFMVYLQKENIIDESGMPKERFSAEFPKEGPSILRIQQVVRGDSAAYFCASSPQGQWLVGSGNTIYFGEGSWLTVV.

V gene TRBV19 combines with J gene TRBJ1-4; 9 bases are shared with TRBD1. The CDR3 runs to 15 residues. V lost 5 bases, J lost 7 bases, and 8 bases stayed unmatched. In germline, CDR1 is LNHDA, CDR2 SQIVND (reference sequence). In DNA, the CDR3 is TGTGCCAGTAGTGGGGCCGGGACAGGGATTGAAAAACTGTTTTTT. Residues: CASSGAGTGIEKLFF. The complete variable domain, with remaining parts taken from reference TRBV19 and TRBJ1-4, reads DGGITQSPKYLFRKEGQNVTLSCEQNLNHDAMYWYRQDPGQGLRLIYYSQIVNDFQKGDIAEGYSVSREKKESFPLTVTSAQKNPTAFYLCASSGAGTGIEKLFFGSGTQLSVL.

The table lists this clone with a count of one. The chain is built from TRBV27 and TRBJ2-5; a weak D match, TRBD2 (5 bases). Germline CDR1 reads MNHEY; CDR2 reads SMNVEV (reference sequence). The germline V and J ends were trimmed by 0 bases and 4 bases, with 15 bases remaining between them. This CDR3 is 16 amino acids long. CDR3 nucleotide sequence: TGTGCCAGCAGTTTATCGAGGCTAGCAGAGGGAGAGACCCAGTACTTC. Protein sequence: CASSLSRLAEGETQYF.

V is TRBV19 and J is TRBJ2-7; TRBD2 might be the D (5 bases). Germline CDR1 is LNHDA and CDR2 is SQIVND (reference sequence). V lost 0 bases and J lost 7, with 7 bases in between. The CDR3 covers 12 residues. CDR3 region: CASSIDGGEQYF. CDR3 nucleotide sequence: TGTGCCAGTAGTATAGATGGCGGGGAGCAGTACTTC. Full variable domain (missing parts from reference TRBV19 and TRBJ2-7): DGGITQSPKYLFRKEGQNVTLSCEQNLNHDAMYWYRQDPGQGLRLIYYSQIVNDFQKGDIAEGYSVSREKKESFPLTVTSAQKNPTAFYLCASSIDGGEQYFGPGTRLTVT.

This clone was found a few times. V and J are TRBV5-1 and TRBJ2-5; D is perhaps TRBD2 (6 bases). Germline V lookup: CDR1 SGHRS, CDR2 YFSETQ. V was cut by 4 bases and J by 1 base, with 11 bases left in between. This CDR3 comprises 14 residues. CDR3 DNA sequence: TGCGCCAGCAGCCGCGCTAGCGCCCAAGAGACCCAGTACTTC. Its translation is CASSRASAQETQYF.